This T cell receptor (beta chain) was obtained from a study of T cells after yellow fever vaccination. This clonotype appeared a few times. TCRdb itself ran the 5' RACE reads through MiXCR, one entry per CDR3 protein. The table has a few hundred thousand distinct CDR3 sequences, about 8.7% seen once. This CDR3 spans 15 amino acids. Germline V CDR1 and CDR2: SGDLS, YYNGEE. The V and J ends lost 3 bases and 6 bases respectively, with 16 bases between them. V and J are TRBV9 and TRBJ2-1; D unclear. The material sequenced was PBMCs, taken on the day of the first yellow fever vaccination. This clonotype originated in a man aged 18 to 30 who received the YFV17D yellow fever vaccine. The CDR3 DNA is TGTGCCAGCAGCGCTGAACTCCTCTGGGTCAATGAGCAGTTCTTC. The encoded protein is CASSAELLWVNEQFF. Drawing the rest from reference TRBV9 and TRBJ2-1, the complete variable domain is DSGVTQTPKHLITATGQRVTLRCSPRSGDLSVYWYQQSLDQGLQFLIQYYNGEERAKGNILERFSAQQFPDLHSELNLSSLELGDSALYFCASSAELLWVNEQFFGPGTRLTVL.